This T cell receptor beta chain was sequenced for a study of glioma-infiltrating T cells. General study findings and limits: Very few CDR3 sequences were shared between tissue and blood.

This clonotype was recorded at least ten times. The antigen remains undetermined. V was clipped by 0 bases and J by 0 bases; unmatched bases: 5. The CDR3 runs to 16 residues. Germline V lookup: CDR1 MNHNY, CDR2 SVGAGI (reference sequence). Using RNA template, CDR3s of TCR alpha and beta were amplified with iRepertoire arm-PCR. Tissue mRNA or PBMC total RNA, roughly 85-450 ng, went into one-step reverse transcription and amplification. A single record per CDR3 protein comes from TCRdb applying MiXCR to the multiplex PCR reads. Of 100,000 to 150,000 distinct CDR3 sequences listed, roughly 20% are singletons.

The sequence came from a human donor with low-grade glioma or glioblastoma, undergoing nonglioma brain surgery, or in good health (not recorded which). The rearrangement joins TRBV6-6 to TRBJ2-7, with 7 bases fitting TRBD2. Sequencing was carried out using glioma tissue, nonneoplastic brain tissue, or PBMCs (not recorded which). This CDR3 is CASSYSQLASSYEQYF. The CDR3 DNA reads as TGTGCCAGCAGTTACTCCCAACTAGCGTCCTCCTACGAGCAGTACTTC.